The T cell receptor beta chain under discussion was sequenced for a study of PD-L1 blockade in urothelial cancer. Regarding this clone: The antigen is undetermined.

Time point meaning: pretreatment peripheral blood. Study conclusions and caveats: At 3 weeks on treatment, tumor-associated clones expanded more with durable benefit.

With 1 base removed from V and 1 base from J, the gap between germline ends came to 14 bases. The CDR3 has 16 residues. Germline V gene sequence: CDR1 MGHRA, CDR2 YSYEKL. The authors spiked synthetic TCR analog templates into each PCR. The method was immunoSEQ multiplex PCR; TCRdb's version includes in-frame clones alone and lacks a portion of them. The sample has roughly 55,000 clones, roughly 84% seen once. V is TRBV4-1 and J is TRBJ2-7; D is undetermined. Sequencing used PBMCs, obtained around atezolizumab (anti-PD-L1) treatment. The clonotype was recovered from a man aged 55 to 70 with urothelial cancer. The CDR3 protein is CASSQVEGKTSYEQYF. CDR3 nucleotide sequence: TGCGCCAGCAGCCAAGTAGAAGGAAAGACTTCCTACGAGCAGTACTTC.